Only one count was recorded for the clone carrying this T cell receptor beta chain. Antigen: not known. This CDR3 is built from 13 residues. Germline V lookup: CDR1 SQVTM, CDR2 ANQGSEA. V was shortened by 6 bases and J by 6 bases, with 15 bases between the two germline ends. Lysates of CMV-infected fibroblasts at approximately 9.4 ug/mL stimulated these cells. Memory cells lacking CD40L and CD69 with high CD45RO were sorted. An 18-hour stimulation of CD8-depleted PBMCs used anti-CD28/CD49d costimulation, CD40-blocking antibody and enfuvirtide. The sample comes from a study of persistence of HIV-infected CD4 T cells. The libraries were made with immunoSEQ version 4 in survey mode. Measured with immunoSEQ multiplex PCR; TCRdb has only the in-frame clones, and not every one. The table includes 25,000 to 35,000 clones, roughly 80% detected once.

This TCR came from an adult woman with HIV who was CMV-seropositive. V and J are TRBV29-1 and TRBJ1-5, with D maybe TRBD1 (5 bases). Sequenced here: CD4+ T cells sorted from PBMCs after roughly 18-hour stimulation, sampled from a patient who received antiretroviral therapy. The CDR3 reads CSVGGWEGQPQHF. Written as DNA, the CDR3 is TGCAGCGTGGGGGGATGGGAAGGTCAGCCCCAGCATTTT.